The entry that follows covers one T cell receptor beta chain sequence. This specimen comes from a study of shared clonotypes between healthy human individuals. Sequenced by immunoSEQ multiplex PCR; TCRdb stores in-frame clones only, minus some. Among some 2.3 million clones, just over 90% were seen once, and the ten largest hold roughly 0.36%. The V end was cut by 1 base, the J end by 2 bases, with 6 bases between. The CDR3 runs to 14 residues. Germline CDR1 reads SGHDN; CDR2 reads FVKESK. The sample taken for sequencing was naive CD4+ T cells from PBMCs. The subset denotes: CD45RA+ positively selected. This sequence joins TRBV14 and TRBJ1-3; D unclear. The origin of this receptor is a man in his late teens or twenties in good health. Some clones in this sample may be carry-over from other donors' samples. In DNA, the CDR3 is TGTGCCAGCAGCCAAGTTTGGCCTGGAAACACCATATATTTT. Translation gives CASSQVWPGNTIYF.